The 13 T cell receptor beta chains below come from one sample, sequenced in a study of CD4 and CD8 cells across lung adenocarcinoma regions. Each CDR3 protein gets one entry after TCRdb re-called the PCR reads with MiXCR. The sample shows approximately 19,000 distinct CDR3 sequences, approximately 50% of them seen only once. Sequenced input: CD8+ T cells from the margin of a lung tumor. The receptors were gathered from a male donor with lung adenocarcinoma. The CD4 and CD8 labels of this study may be unreliable.

The V gene is TRBV20-1, the J gene TRBJ2-1; TRBD2 matches 7 bases. J was trimmed by 6 bases and V by 4 bases; bases with no gene match: 9. The germline V gene encodes CDR1 DFQATT and CDR2 SNEGSKA (reference sequence). The length of the CDR3 is 14 residues. The DNA of the CDR3 is TGCAGTGCTACCCCTAGCGGATCGGGCAATGAGCAGTTCTTC. The encoded protein is CSATPSGSGNEQFF.

The CDR3 DNA reads as TGTGCCAGCAGCCAAGTACTTCGGGATGAGCAGTTCTTC. This translates into CASSQVLRDEQFF. The rearrangement uses TRBV3-1 and TRBJ2-1, with unresolved D. CDR1 LGHDT and CDR2 YNNKEL come from the germline V gene (reference sequence). V dropped 1 base and J dropped 8 bases, with 9 bases sitting between them. This CDR3 is 13 amino acids long.

This clonotype was recorded many times. This chain uses TRBV14 with TRBJ2-3; D possibly matches TRBD1 or TRBD2 (5 bases each). Germline-derived CDR1 and CDR2 are SGHDN and FVKESK. Trimming cost V 4 bases and J 4 bases, with 18 bases left between them. This CDR3 spans 16 amino acids. CDR3 in DNA: TGTGCCAGCAGCCCAATTGGGGGAACGGGTCCAGATACGCAGTATTTT. Its translation: CASSPIGGTGPDTQYF. The variable domain in full, with the rest retrieved from reference TRBV14 and TRBJ2-3, is EAGVTQFPSHSVIEKGQTVTLRCDPISGHDNLYWYRRVMGKEIKFLLHFVKESKQDESGMPNNRFLAERTGGTYSTLKVQPAELEDSGVYFCASSPIGGTGPDTQYFGPGTRLTVL.

V is TRBV6-1 and J is TRBJ1-5, with TRBD1 as a possible D gene (6 bases). The CDR3 totals 15 residues. Trimming shortened V by 8 bases and J by 0 bases, and 14 bases separated the two germline ends. The V gene's germline CDR1 is MNHNS and CDR2 SASEGT. CDR3 nucleotide sequence: TGTGCCAGCTCGAGGACAGATCCTAGCAATCAGCCCCAGCATTTT. This translates into CASSRTDPSNQPQHF.

This clonotype was counted between two and nine times. The gene calls are TRBV11-2 and TRBJ2-1, with 7 bases identical to TRBD1. With 5 bases clipped from V and 7 bases from J, the junction kept 8 bases outside the gene matches. Per the germline V gene, CDR1 is SGHAT and CDR2 is FQNNGV. This CDR3 contains 14 residues. CDR3 DNA: TGTGCCAGCAGCAGAGACAGGGAGTCGAATGAGCAGTTCTTC. Amino acid sequence: CASSRDRESNEQFF.

The chain has TRBV28 and TRBJ2-3; D not certain. V dropped 6 bases and J dropped 9 bases, with 19 bases sitting between them. Germline CDR1 MDHEN, CDR2 SYDVKM. The length of the CDR3 is 14 residues. CDR3: CASRRWRTQETQYF. For the CDR3, the DNA is TGTGCCAGCAGACGCTGGAGAACCCAGGAGACGCAGTATTTT. The full variable domain, in which reference TRBV28 and TRBJ2-3 provide the parts outside the CDR3, is DVKVTQSSRYLVKRTGEKVFLECVQDMDHENMFWYRQDPGLGLRLIYFSYDVKMKEKGDIPEGYSVSREKKERFSLILESASTNQTSMYLCASRRWRTQETQYFGPGTRLTVL.

The chain is built from TRBV6-1 and TRBJ2-4; perhaps TRBD1 as D (6 bases). V lost 6 bases, J lost 6 bases, and 12 bases lay in between. Germline loops: CDR1 MNHNS, CDR2 SASEGT. The CDR3 covers 13 residues. The CDR3 DNA sequence: TGTGCCAGCAGCACCGACAGGCGAAACATTCAGTACTTC. As protein: CASSTDRRNIQYF.

The chain links TRBV6-1 to TRBJ2-3, with a weak D call TRBD2 (7 bases). The DNA matches TRBJ2-7 better at its end, which makes the J call doubtful. Germline V lookup: CDR1 MNHNS, CDR2 SASEGT. The CDR3 spans 15 residues. CDR3: CAGGNVGLAEDTQYF. The CDR3 DNA is TGTGCCGGGGGCAACGTGGGCCTAGCGGAAGATACGCAGTACTTC.

This clonotype was seen more than once but under ten times. This chain connects TRBV6-1 to TRBJ2-1; TRBD2 matches at 7 bases. Germline V CDR1 and CDR2: MNHNS, SASEGT. This CDR3 is built from 16 residues. Unmatched junction bases numbered 14, after V lost 6 bases and J lost 6 bases. The CDR3 region is CASRVLGAGAANEQFF. Written as DNA, the CDR3 is TGTGCCAGCAGGGTCCTAGGGGCGGGAGCCGCCAATGAGCAGTTCTTC.

This chain links TRBV20-1 with TRBJ2-3; 7 positions match TRBD2. The V segment lost 5 bases and the J segment 6 bases; nucleotides outside the gene matches: 8. Per the germline V gene, CDR1 is DFQATT and CDR2 is SNEGSKA (reference sequence). The CDR3 sequence is 13 residues long. The CDR3, as DNA: TGCAGTGCTGGTGGGGGAGGGGTTGATACGCAGTATTTT. Translated, it gives CSAGGGGVDTQYF.

This sequence joins TRBV6-1 and TRBJ2-2; D is possibly TRBD1 (5 bases). CDR1 and CDR2 (germline): MNHNS, SASEGT. The V and J ends lost 6 bases and 1 base respectively, with 12 bases between them. The CDR3 loop spans 15 amino acids. DNA for the CDR3: TGTGCCAGCAGCCGCTTCGACAGGAACACCGGGGAGCTGTTTTTT. Amino acids: CASSRFDRNTGELFF.

This clonotype was counted between two and nine times. The V and J genes are TRBV27 and TRBJ2-2, with D possibly matching TRBD2 (5 bases). Trimming left V 1 base short and J 7 bases short, with 13 bases between. There are 15 residues in the CDR3. CDR1 MNHEY and CDR2 SMNVEV come from the germline V gene (reference sequence). CDR3 sequence: CASSLWLARGGELFF. DNA for the CDR3: TGTGCCAGCAGTTTATGGCTAGCACGGGGCGGGGAGCTGTTTTTT.

This sequence joins TRBV6-1 and TRBJ1-2, with TRBD1 as a possible D gene (6 bases). This CDR3 region has 14 residues. Germline CDR1 reads MNHNS; CDR2 reads SASEGT. V was pared by 1 base and J by 4 bases, with 10 bases between. The CDR3 is CASSEGGRTYGYTF. The DNA of the CDR3 is TGTGCCAGCAGTGAAGGGGGGCGGACCTATGGCTACACCTTC.